Listed below are T cell receptor beta chains from one sample, sequenced in a study of CD8+ T cells in alopecia areata. Assay used: immunoSEQ multiplex PCR; TCRdb lists only in-frame clones, some missing. The sample has 110,000 to 150,000 clones, around 51% seen once. The sample here was CD4+ T cells sorted from blood, taken at week 0. These receptors came from a human donor with alopecia areata. Both conserved end residues are part of each CDR3. Each record gives: V gene, D gene, clone size, J gene, CDR3 DNA, CDR3 protein. A D gene is named only where the DNA matches it firmly. The listing skips clone size in some rows; elsewhere it reads once, few, many or a size class.

v_gene: TRBV29-1
d_gene: NA
abundance: NA
j_gene: TRBJ2-7
CDR3nt: TGCAGCGTTGAAGACAGAGTTCAGGGCTCCTACGAGCAGTACTTC
CDR3aa: CSVEDRVQGSYEQYF

v_gene: TRBV29-1
d_gene: TRBD2
abundance: NA
j_gene: TRBJ2-7
CDR3nt: TGCAGCGTTGAGAGACCCGGGGGGGGCCGAGGATACGAGCAGTACTTC
CDR3aa: CSVERPGGGRGYEQYF

v_gene: TRBV5-1
d_gene: NA
abundance: NA
j_gene: TRBJ1-1
CDR3nt: TGCGCCAGCAGCACCGAGGGCAGGGGCACTGAAGCTTTCTTT
CDR3aa: CASSTEGRGTEAFF

v_gene: TRBV5-6
d_gene: TRBD1
abundance: NA
j_gene: TRBJ2-2
CDR3nt: TGTGCCAGCAGGAAAACAGGGGGCCCGAACACCGGGGAGCTGTTTTTT
CDR3aa: CASRKTGGPNTGELFF

v_gene: TRBV29-1
d_gene: NA
abundance: NA
j_gene: TRBJ2-5
CDR3nt: TGCAGCGTTGGACTAGGAGAGACCCAGTACTTC
CDR3aa: CSVGLGETQYF

v_gene: TRBV15
d_gene: NA
abundance: NA
j_gene: TRBJ2-4
CDR3nt: TGTGCCACCAGCAAGGCGGGTACCAAAAACATTCAGTACTTC
CDR3aa: CATSKAGTKNIQYF

v_gene: TRBV10-3
d_gene: NA
abundance: NA
j_gene: TRBJ2-7
CDR3nt: TGTGCCATCAGTGATTTTGGAGGGGAGGAGCAGTACTTC
CDR3aa: CAISDFGGEEQYF

v_gene: TRBV7-8
d_gene: NA
abundance: few
j_gene: TRBJ2-1
CDR3nt: TGTGCCAGCAGCTTACTAGACCTAAGCTATTACAATGAGCAGTTCTTC
CDR3aa: CASSLLDLSYYNEQFF

v_gene: TRBV7-8
d_gene: TRBD2
abundance: NA
j_gene: TRBJ2-1
CDR3nt: TGTGCCAGCAGCCGAAGTCGTATGCGGGAGGGCTCTAGCTCCTACAATGAGCAGTTCTTC
CDR3aa: CASSRSRMREGSSSYNEQFF

v_gene: TRBV4-1
d_gene: NA
abundance: few
j_gene: TRBJ2-1
CDR3nt: TGCGCCAGCAGCTGGGTGGTCTACAATGAGCAGTTCTTC
CDR3aa: CASSWVVYNEQFF